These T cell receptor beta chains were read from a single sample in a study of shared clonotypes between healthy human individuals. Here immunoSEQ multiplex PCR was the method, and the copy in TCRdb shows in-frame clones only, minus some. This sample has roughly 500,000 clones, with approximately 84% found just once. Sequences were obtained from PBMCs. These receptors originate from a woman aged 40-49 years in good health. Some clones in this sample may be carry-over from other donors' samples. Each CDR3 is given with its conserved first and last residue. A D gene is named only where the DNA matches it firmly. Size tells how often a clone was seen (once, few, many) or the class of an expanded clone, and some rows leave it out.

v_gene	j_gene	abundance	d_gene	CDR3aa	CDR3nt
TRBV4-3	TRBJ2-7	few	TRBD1	CASSQAFADRGYEQYF	TGCGCCAGCAGCCAAGCTTTCGCGGACAGGGGATACGAGCAGTACTTC
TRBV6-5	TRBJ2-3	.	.	CASSYSFSSTDTQYF	TGTGCCAGCAGTTACTCGTTCTCATCGACAGATACGCAGTATTTT
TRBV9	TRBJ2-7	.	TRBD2	CASSVAGSGRYEQYF	TGTGCCAGCAGCGTAGCCGGTAGCGGGAGATACGAGCAGTACTTC
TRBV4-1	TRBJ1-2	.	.	CASSQEGYGYTF	TGCGCCAGCAGCCAAGAGGGATACGGCTACACCTTC
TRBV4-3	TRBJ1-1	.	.	CASSQDLGGEAFF	TGCGCCAGCAGCCAAGATTTAGGGGGTGAAGCTTTCTTT
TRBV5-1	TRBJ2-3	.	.	CASSLGQDTDTQYF	TGCGCCAGCAGCTTGGGGCAGGACACAGATACGCAGTATTTT
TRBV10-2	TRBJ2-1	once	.	CASSAHNEQFF	TGCGCCAGCAGTGCACACAATGAGCAGTTCTTC
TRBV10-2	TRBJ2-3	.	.	CASSESGGPPDTQYF	TGCGCCAGCAGTGAATCAGGGGGGCCCCCAGATACGCAGTATTTT
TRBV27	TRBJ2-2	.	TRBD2	CASSLPSSSGYPLHRGAVF	TGTGCCAGCAGTTTACCCTCCAGTAGCGGGTACCCCCTCCACCGGGGAGCTGTTTTT
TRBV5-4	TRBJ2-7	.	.	CASRGSNYEQYF	TGTGCCAGCCGGGGCAGTAACTACGAGCAGTACTTC
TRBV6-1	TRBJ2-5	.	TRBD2	CASASLAHEETQYF	TGTGCCAGCGCCTCACTAGCGCATGAAGAGACCCAGTACTTC
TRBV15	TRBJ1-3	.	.	CATSRDREMRSGNTIYF	TGTGCCACCAGCAGAGATCGCGAGATGCGCTCTGGAAACACCATATATTTT
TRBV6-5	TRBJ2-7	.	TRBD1	CASKTGGAFYEQYF	TGTGCCAGCAAAACAGGGGGCGCGTTCTACGAGCAGTACTTC
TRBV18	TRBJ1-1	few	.	CASSQAGARFTEAFF	TGTGCCAGCTCACAAGCGGGGGCTAGGTTCACTGAAGCTTTCTTT
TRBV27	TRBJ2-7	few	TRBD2	CASSSPAGGTYEQYF	TGTGCCAGCAGTTCCCCAGCGGGAGGGACCTACGAGCAGTACTTC
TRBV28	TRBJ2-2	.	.	CASSSMSTGELFF	TGTGCCAGCAGTTCCATGTCGACCGGGGAGCTGTTTTTT
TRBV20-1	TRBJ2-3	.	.	CSAPDTQYF	TGCAGTGCCCCGGATACGCAGTATTTT
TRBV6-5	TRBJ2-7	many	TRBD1	CASSYSPGTGLDEQYF	TGTGCCAGCAGTTACTCTCCCGGGACAGGGCTTGACGAGCAGTACTTC
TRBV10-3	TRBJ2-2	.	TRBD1	CATEDRANTGELFF	TGTGCCACGGAGGACAGGGCGAACACCGGGGAGCTGTTTTTT
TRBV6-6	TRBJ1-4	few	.	CASSYPDSGREKLFF	TGTGCCAGCAGTTACCCGGACAGCGGACGAGAAAAACTGTTTTTT
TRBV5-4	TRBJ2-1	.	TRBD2	CASSALLAGGLHEQFF	TGTGCCAGCAGCGCACTACTAGCGGGAGGTTTGCATGAGCAGTTCTTC
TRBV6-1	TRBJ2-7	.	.	CANGDVTYEQYF	TGTGCCAACGGGGACGTTACCTACGAGCAGTACTTC
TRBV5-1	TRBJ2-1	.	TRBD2	CASSPGTSGRAGEQFF	TGCGCCAGCAGCCCGGGGACTAGCGGGAGGGCTGGTGAGCAGTTCTTC
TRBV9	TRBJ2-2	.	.	CATRGNTGELFF	TGTGCCACAAGGGGAAACACCGGGGAGCTGTTTTTT
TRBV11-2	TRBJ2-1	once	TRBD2	CASSFIGLAGINEQFF	TGTGCCAGCAGCTTCATCGGGCTAGCGGGAATCAATGAGCAGTTCTTC
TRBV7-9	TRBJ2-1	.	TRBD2	CASSRRLASGNEQFF	TGTGCCAGCAGCCGCCGACTAGCATCTGGCAATGAGCAGTTCTTC
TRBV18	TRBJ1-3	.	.	CASSPPTNSGNTIYF	TGTGCCAGCTCACCACCGACTAACTCTGGAAACACCATATATTTT
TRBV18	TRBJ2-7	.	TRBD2	CASSPRRGGVSYEQYF	TGTGCCAGCTCACCACGACGGGGAGGGGTATCCTACGAGCAGTACTTC
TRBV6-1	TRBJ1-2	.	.	CASSEQPWSYGYTF	TGTGCCAGCAGTGAACAACCTTGGAGCTATGGCTACACCTTC
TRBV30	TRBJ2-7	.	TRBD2	CAWNAGVREQYF	TGTGCCTGGAATGCGGGAGTTCGCGAGCAGTACTTC
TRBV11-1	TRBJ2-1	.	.	CASSYNHNEQFF	TGTGCCAGCAGCTACAATCACAATGAGCAGTTCTTC
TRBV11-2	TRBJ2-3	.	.	CASSFGTGTDTQYF	TGTGCCAGCAGCTTTGGGACCGGCACAGATACGCAGTATTTT
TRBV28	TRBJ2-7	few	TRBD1	CASSSSDRTYEQYF	TGTGCCAGCAGTTCCTCGGACAGGACGTATGAGCAGTACTTC
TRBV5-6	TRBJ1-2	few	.	CASSLWGGDLYGYTF	TGTGCCAGCAGCCTGTGGGGAGGCGACCTCTATGGCTACACCTTC
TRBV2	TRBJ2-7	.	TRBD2	CASRSLVGGAREQYF	TGTGCCAGCAGGTCACTTGTGGGAGGGGCTCGGGAGCAGTACTTC
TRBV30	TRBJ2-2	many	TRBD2	CAWILAGLDTGELFF	TGTGCCTGGATATTAGCGGGTCTTGACACCGGGGAGCTGTTTTTT
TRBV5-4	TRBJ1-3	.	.	CASSPGPLSGNTIYF	TGTGCCAGCAGCCCCGGGCCGCTCTCTGGAAACACCATATATTTT
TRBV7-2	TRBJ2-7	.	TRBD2	CASSPGLAGVYEQYF	TGTGCCAGCAGCCCGGGACTAGCGGGAGTCTACGAGCAGTACTTC
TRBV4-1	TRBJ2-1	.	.	CASRQPGRSNEQFF	TGCGCCAGCAGGCAACCGGGACGCTCGAATGAGCAGTTCTTC